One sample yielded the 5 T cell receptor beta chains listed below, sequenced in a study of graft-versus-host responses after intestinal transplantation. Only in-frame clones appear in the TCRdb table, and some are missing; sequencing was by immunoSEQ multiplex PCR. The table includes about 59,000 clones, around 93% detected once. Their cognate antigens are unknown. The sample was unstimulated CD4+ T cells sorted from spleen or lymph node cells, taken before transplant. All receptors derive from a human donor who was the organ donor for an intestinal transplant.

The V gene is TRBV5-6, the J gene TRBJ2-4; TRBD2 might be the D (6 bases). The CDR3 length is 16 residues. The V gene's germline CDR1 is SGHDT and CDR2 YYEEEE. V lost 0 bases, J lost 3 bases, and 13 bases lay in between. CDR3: CASSLGDGGVKNIQYF. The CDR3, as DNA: TGTGCCAGCAGCTTGGGAGACGGCGGGGTCAAAAACATTCAGTACTTC.

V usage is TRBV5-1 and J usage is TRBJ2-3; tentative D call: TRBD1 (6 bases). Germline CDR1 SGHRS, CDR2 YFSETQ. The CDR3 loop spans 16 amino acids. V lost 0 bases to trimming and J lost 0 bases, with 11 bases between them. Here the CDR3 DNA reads TGCGCCAGCAGCTTGGTCAGGGGATCTAGCACAGATACGCAGTATTTT. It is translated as CASSLVRGSSTDTQYF.

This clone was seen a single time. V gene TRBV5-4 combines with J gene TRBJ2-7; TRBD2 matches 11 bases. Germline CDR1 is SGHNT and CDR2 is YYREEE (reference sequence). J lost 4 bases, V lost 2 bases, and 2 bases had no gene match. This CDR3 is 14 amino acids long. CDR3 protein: CASSLTSGGYEQYF. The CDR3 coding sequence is TGTGCCAGCAGCTTAACTAGCGGGGGTTACGAGCAGTACTTC.

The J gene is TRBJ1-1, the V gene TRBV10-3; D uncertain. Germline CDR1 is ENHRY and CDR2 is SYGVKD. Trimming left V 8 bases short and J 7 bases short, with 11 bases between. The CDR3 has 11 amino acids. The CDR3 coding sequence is TGTGCCATCGGAGGCGAATATGAAGCTTTCTTT. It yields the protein CAIGGEYEAFF.

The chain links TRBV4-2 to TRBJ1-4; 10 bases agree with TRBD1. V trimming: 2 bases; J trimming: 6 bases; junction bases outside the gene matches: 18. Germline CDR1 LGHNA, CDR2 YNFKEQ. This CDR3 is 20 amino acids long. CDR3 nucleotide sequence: TGTGCCAGCAGCCAACGGGTCCCCGGGACAGGGGATTCGATGGATGAAAAACTGTTTTTT. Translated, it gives CASSQRVPGTGDSMDEKLFF.